The clone carrying this T cell receptor beta chain came up a few times. Its target is not known. This entry belongs to a study of blood T cells in healthy people across ages. The CDR3 length is 13 residues. The germline V and J ends were trimmed by 6 bases and 2 bases, with 9 bases remaining between them. From germline, CDR1 is MNHNS and CDR2 SASEGT. Regarding the study as a whole: Diversity was higher, and naive CD4+ cells more numerous, in long-lived donors than in aged donors. It was held that diversity estimates obtained from one million T cells represented underestimates.

Alongside a J-beta primer mix, a sample-barcoded 5' primer served in a second PCR lasting roughly 7 to 11 cycles. TCRdb called the 5' RACE reads again in MiXCR, with one record for every CDR3 protein. The data show over a million distinct CDR3 sequences, roughly 60% seen once. The chain links TRBV6-1 to TRBJ2-3, with a tentative D call TRBD1 (6 bases). What was sequenced was blood. The sequence derives from a man younger than 35 in good health. This CDR3 is CASSTGPTDTQYF. The CDR3 coding sequence is TGTGCCAGCAGCACAGGGCCCACAGATACGCAGTATTTT.